This T cell receptor (beta chain) is drawn from a study of T cell repertoires in cytomegalovirus infection. Study summary: Recently identified HLA-C-restricted and well-studied HLA-B-restricted CMV epitopes were used. Matching HLA type and CMV infection were both indicated by public TCR beta signatures. Broader study findings: The ex vivo response was dominated by HLA-C-restricted CMV-specific TCR beta clonotypes. People with CMV and the relevant HLA were identified by cumulative public TCR beta family frequency.

This clonotype turned up a few times. Its antigen is unknown. The J segment lost 2 bases and the V segment lost 8 bases, leaving 8 bases of the junction unmatched. The CDR3 covers 14 residues. Germline V gives CDR1 MNHEY, CDR2 SVGEGT. A single record per CDR3 protein comes from TCRdb applying MiXCR to the reads. The table records roughly 90,000 distinct CDR3 sequences, under 30% of them present only once. This chain connects TRBV6-2 or TRBV6-3 to TRBJ1-1; the match to TRBD1 covers 7 bases. This sample comprised CD8+ T cells from cultured PBMCs, obtained from culture after CMV antigen stimulation. This receptor was obtained from a human donor in good health (CMV status not recorded). Some clones in this sample may be carry-over from other donors' samples. Here the CDR3 DNA reads TGTGCCAGCGGACCCGACAGGGAAAACACTGAAGCTTTCTTT. This sequence encodes CASGPDRENTEAFF.